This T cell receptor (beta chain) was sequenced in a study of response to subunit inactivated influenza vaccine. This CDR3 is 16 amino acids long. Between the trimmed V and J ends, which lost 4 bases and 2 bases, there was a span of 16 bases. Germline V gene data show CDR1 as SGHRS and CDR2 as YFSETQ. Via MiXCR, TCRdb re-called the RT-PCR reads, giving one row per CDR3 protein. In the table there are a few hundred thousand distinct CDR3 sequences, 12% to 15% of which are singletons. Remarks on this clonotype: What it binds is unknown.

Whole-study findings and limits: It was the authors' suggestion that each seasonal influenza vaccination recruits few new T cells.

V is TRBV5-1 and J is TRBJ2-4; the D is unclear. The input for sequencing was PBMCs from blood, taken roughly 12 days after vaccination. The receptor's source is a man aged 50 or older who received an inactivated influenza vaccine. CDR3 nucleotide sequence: TGCGCCAGCAGCGTCGTCCCTGATCAGTCCAAAAACATTCAGTACTTC. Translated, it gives CASSVVPDQSKNIQYF.